This TCR beta chain was sequenced for a study of T cell clones after liver transplantation. In the study overall: As an antigen-independent comparator, third-party-reactive TCRbeta sequences came from pre-transplant mixed lymphocyte reactions. Subjects received no induction therapy and standard immunosuppression until randomization at 12-24 months post-transplant. Blood was drawn pre-transplant, before withdrawal, and after full or failed withdrawal.

There are 14 residues in the CDR3. Looked up from germline, CDR1 is MDHEN and CDR2 is SYDVKM. Trimming at V came to 6 bases and at J to 5 bases, leaving 9 bases not matched to a gene. Data came from immunoSEQ multiplex PCR; TCRdb stores just in-frame clones and leaves some out. Altogether 45,000 to 55,000 clones are present, approximately 88% being singletons, with the ten largest covering around 7.8%. The source material was CD4+ T cells from blood, sampled before liver transplant. V usage is TRBV28 and J usage is TRBJ1-1; 7 bases fit TRBD1. This TCR derives from a human donor who received a liver transplant. As DNA, the CDR3 is TGTGCCAGCAGCCTCCCAGGGGGTAGTACTGAAGCTTTCTTT. This sequence encodes CASSLPGGSTEAFF.